Listed here are 12 T cell receptor beta chains from one sample, sequenced in a study of human T cells and chemical hapten exposure. Indicated time point: pre-sensitization, week 0. Indicated treatment: therapeutic diphenylcyclopropenone sensitization with weekly scalp DPC. Each CDR3 protein is one row after TCRdb ran MiXCR on the RACE reads. The sample contains 350,000 to 400,000 distinct CDR3 sequences, approximately 5.1% of which appear only once. Sequencing was performed on whole blood, taken in connection with sensitization to the hapten diphenylcyclopropenone (DPC). The receptors stem from a woman between 45 and 60 years old with alopecia areata. Some clones in this sample may be carry-over from other donors' samples.

In this sample, this clonotype turned up many times. This sequence joins TRBV20-1 and TRBJ1-3; D is undetermined. CDR3 length: 15 amino acids. Trimming stripped 0 bases from V and 2 bases from J, with 11 bases between. Germline CDR1 reads DFQATT; CDR2 reads SNEGSKA (reference sequence). The CDR3 coding sequence is TGCAGTGCTAGAGATTTTACAGAGCCTGGAAACACCATATATTTT. Translation gives CSARDFTEPGNTIYF.

The chain uses TRBV5-1 and TRBJ2-2; tentative D call: TRBD1 (5 bases). Germline V CDR1 and CDR2: SGHRS, YFSETQ. V was cut by 7 bases and J by 6 bases, with 16 bases left in between. There are 14 residues in the CDR3. The DNA for the CDR3 is TGCGCCAGCGCCAAACAGGAGTGGCCCGGGGAGCTGTTTTTT. This gives the protein CASAKQEWPGELFF.

This clonotype was seen a handful of times. The chain is built from TRBV27 and TRBJ1-6, with 9 bases identical to TRBD1. The CDR3 covers 17 residues. Germline CDR1 reads MNHEY; CDR2 reads SMNVEV (reference sequence). V lost 2 bases, J lost 8 bases, and 10 bases stayed unmatched. The CDR3 loop reads CASSLNRDRVRHSPLHF. CDR3 nucleotide sequence: TGTGCCAGCAGTTTAAATCGGGACAGGGTCAGACATTCACCCCTCCACTTT.

This clonotype was picked up a small number of times. The rearrangement uses TRBV20-1 and TRBJ1-1; TRBD1 agrees at 11 bases. J lost 2 bases, V lost 5 bases, and 7 bases had no gene match. Per germline, CDR1 DFQATT and CDR2 SNEGSKA (reference sequence). There are 15 residues in the CDR3. The CDR3 loop is CSASPGQGVNTEAFF. The DNA of the CDR3 is TGCAGTGCTTCTCCGGGACAGGGGGTTAACACTGAAGCTTTCTTT.

There are many counts of this clonotype. The CDR3: CSARPPGQPTTEAFF. Written as DNA, the CDR3 is TGCAGCGCCCGCCCACCGGGACAGCCTACTACTGAAGCTTTCTTT. The J gene is TRBJ1-1, the V gene TRBV29-1, with TRBD1 matching 7 bases. The CDR3 is 15 amino acids. V lost 7 bases to trimming and J lost 5 bases; unmatched junction nucleotides: 16. Germline V gives CDR1 SQVTM, CDR2 ANQGSEA.

V and J are TRBV5-1 and TRBJ2-7; 11 nucleotides align to TRBD2. V was clipped by 1 base and J by 7 bases; unmatched bases: 4. Germline V lookup: CDR1 SGHRS, CDR2 YFSETQ. There are 14 residues in the CDR3. The CDR3 DNA is TGCGCCAGCAGCTTGACTAGCGGGAGTGTTGAGCAGTACTTC. This translates into CASSLTSGSVEQYF.

This clonotype was observed a handful of times. The chain recombines TRBV28 with TRBJ2-3; TRBD2 is a possible D gene (6 bases). Germline CDR1 and CDR2: MDHEN and SYDVKM. This CDR3 has 15 residues. Trimming took off 4 bases at V and 0 bases at J, with 11 bases between the two ends. The CDR3, as DNA: TGTGCCAGCAGTTCCCTAGCGAGGAGCACAGATACGCAGTATTTT. Amino acids: CASSSLARSTDTQYF.

V usage is TRBV20-1 and J usage is TRBJ2-1; tentative D call: TRBD2 (6 bases). CDR3 length equals 10 residues. The germline V and J ends were trimmed by 5 bases and 15 bases, with 14 bases remaining between them. From germline, CDR1 is DFQATT and CDR2 SNEGSKA (reference sequence). Here the CDR3 reads CSASRDFLFF. In DNA, the CDR3 is TGCAGTGCTTCCCGGGACTTTCTGTTCTTC.

The table lists this clonotype with many counts. The CDR3 DNA is TGTGCCAGCAGCTTAGGCTCCACCCTCCCTAATGAAAAACTGTTTTTT. It codes for CASSLGSTLPNEKLFF. V gene TRBV7-6 combines with J gene TRBJ1-4; no definite D call. Trimming removed 1 base from V and 3 bases from J, with 12 bases in between. The CDR3 is 16 amino acids. Per the germline V gene, CDR1 is SGHVS and CDR2 is FNYEAQ.

The table lists this clonotype with a few counts. The chain joins TRBV4-3 to TRBJ2-7; no definite D call. Germline CDR1 and CDR2: LGHNA and YSLEER. The CDR3 is 13 amino acids. V lost 3 bases and J 2 bases, leaving 8 bases between the germline ends. The chain's CDR3 is CASSHADAYEQYF. The CDR3 region has the DNA TGCGCCAGCAGCCACGCCGACGCCTACGAGCAGTACTTC.

In its sample, this clonotype was seen many times. J is TRBJ1-4 and V is TRBV27, with D possibly matching TRBD1 (6 bases). This CDR3 is 15 amino acids long. Trimming shortened V by 6 bases and J by 8 bases, and 19 bases separated the two germline ends. Looked up from germline, CDR1 is MNHEY and CDR2 is SMNVEV (reference sequence). CDR3 loop: CASSLGGLLGEKLFF. The CDR3, as DNA: TGTGCCAGCAGCTTAGGGGGGCTGTTAGGGGAAAAACTGTTTTTT.

J is TRBJ1-2 and V is TRBV27; D gene ambiguous. The germline gives CDR1 MNHEY, CDR2 SMNVEV (reference sequence). The CDR3 totals 15 residues. The ends were cut back, 3 bases at V and 0 bases at J, with 11 bases in the middle. The CDR3 nucleotides read TGTGCCAGCAGTTTGGTTGGGTCTACTAACTATGGCTACACCTTC. Protein product: CASSLVGSTNYGYTF.